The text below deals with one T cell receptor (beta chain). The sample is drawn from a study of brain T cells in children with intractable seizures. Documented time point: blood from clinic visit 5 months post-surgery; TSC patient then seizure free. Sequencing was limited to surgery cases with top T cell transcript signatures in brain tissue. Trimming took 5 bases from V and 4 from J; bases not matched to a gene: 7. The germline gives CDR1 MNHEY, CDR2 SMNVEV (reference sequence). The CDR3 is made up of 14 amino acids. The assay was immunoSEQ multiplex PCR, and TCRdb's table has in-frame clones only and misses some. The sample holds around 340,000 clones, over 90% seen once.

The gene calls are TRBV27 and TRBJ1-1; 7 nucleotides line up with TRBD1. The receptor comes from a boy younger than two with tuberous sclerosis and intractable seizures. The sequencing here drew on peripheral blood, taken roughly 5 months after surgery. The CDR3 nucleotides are TGTGCCAGCAGTGTAATAACAGGGGCCACTGAAGCTTTCTTT. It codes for CASSVITGATEAFF.